The 29 T cell receptor beta chains in this list originate from one sample, sequenced in a study of blood T cell repertoires in COVID-19. Libraries were prepared by immunoSEQ multiplex PCR; TCRdb keeps only in-frame clonotypes and omits some of them. The table lists over 150,000 clones, around 73% of them singletons, with 15% to 20% in the top ten. Sequencing used PBMCs or T cells enriched from blood (not recorded which). These receptors came from a woman aged 45 to 65 who had recovered from COVID-19.

The V call is TRBV18, the J call TRBJ1-1; no firm D call. The CDR3 has 12 amino acids. The V and J ends lost 8 bases and 0 bases respectively, with 7 bases between them. Germline V lookup: CDR1 KGHSH, CDR2 LQKENI. The CDR3 DNA reads TGTGCCAGCATAGCTTTGAACACTGAAGCTTTCTTT. This codes for CASIALNTEAFF.

V and J are TRBV7-9 and TRBJ1-4; 7 nucleotides agree with TRBD1. The CDR3 spans 15 residues. Germline V gene sequence: CDR1 SEHNR, CDR2 FQNEAQ (reference sequence). V dropped 7 bases and J dropped 4; count of bases not matched to a gene: 9. The CDR3 bases are TGTGCCAGCAACCTACTAGGACAGGTTAATGAAAAACTGTTTTTT. Its protein is CASNLLGQVNEKLFF.

The chain carries TRBV5-1 and TRBJ1-4, with D maybe TRBD1 (6 bases). CDR1 and CDR2 from the germline V gene are SGHRS and YFSETQ. The CDR3 is 14 residues long. The V end was cut by 0 bases, the J end by 7 bases, with 10 bases between. This CDR3 is CASSLGQGSEKLFF. The CDR3 DNA follows: TGCGCCAGCAGCTTGGGTCAGGGGAGTGAAAAACTGTTTTTT. The full variable domain, in which reference TRBV5-1 and TRBJ1-4 provide the parts outside the CDR3, is KAGVTQTPRYLIKTRGQQVTLSCSPISGHRSVSWYQQTPGQGLQFLFEYFSETQRNKGNFPGRFSGRQFSNSRSEMNVSTLELGDSALYLCASSLGQGSEKLFFGSGTQLSVL.

A single count supports this clone. The chain is built from TRBV28 and TRBJ2-1; TRBD1 matches at 11 bases. This CDR3 region has 15 residues. Germline loops: CDR1 MDHEN, CDR2 SYDVKM. J was trimmed by 7 bases and V by 2 bases; bases with no gene match: 4. As DNA, the CDR3 is TGTGCCAGCAGTTTAGGACAGGGGGCATATAATGAGCAGTTCTTC. Protein product: CASSLGQGAYNEQFF.

In nucleotides, the CDR3 is TGTGCCAGCTCACCACCCTGGGGGAGGGAAAAACTGTTTTTT. Protein sequence: CASSPPWGREKLFF. This rearrangement joins TRBV18 to TRBJ1-4; D perhaps matches TRBD1 (5 bases). CDR1 and CDR2 from the germline V gene are KGHSH and LQKENI. The CDR3 has 14 residues. V shed 0 bases and J shed 8 bases, with 10 bases lying between them.

The chain recombines TRBV10-3 with TRBJ2-7; 8 nucleotides agree with TRBD1. V shed 10 bases and J 0 bases; nucleotides not matched to a gene: 8. CDR1 is ENHRY, CDR2 SYGVKD, per germline. The CDR3 has 14 amino acids. Written as DNA, the CDR3 is TGTGCCAACCAGACAGGGGACAGCTCCTACGAGCAGTACTTC. It specifies CANQTGDSSYEQYF.

CDR3 DNA: TGTGCCAGCAGTGGAGTAGGGGGTAATTCACCCCTCCACTTT. Translation: CASSGVGGNSPLHF. The chain employs TRBV2 and TRBJ1-6; TRBD1 is a possible D gene (6 bases). Germline V gene lookup returns CDR1 SNHLY and CDR2 FYNNEI. V was shortened by 4 bases and J by 6 bases, with 10 bases between the two germline ends. CDR3 length equals 14 residues.

This sequence joins TRBV7-6 and TRBJ1-3; TRBD1 might be the D (6 bases). The V gene's germline CDR1 is SGHVS and CDR2 FNYEAQ. Between the trimmed V and J ends, which lost 2 bases and 7 bases, there was a span of 15 bases. This CDR3 spans 15 amino acids. The CDR3 DNA sequence: TGTGCCAGCAGCTTAAAGGCAGGGGATAAGAACACCATATATTTT. It translates to CASSLKAGDKNTIYF.

J is TRBJ2-3 and V is TRBV5-6; D remains ambiguous. CDR1 and CDR2 (germline): SGHDT, YYEEEE. The CDR3 extends over 12 amino acids. Trimming left V 5 bases short and J 6 bases short, with 10 bases between. For the CDR3, the DNA is TGTGCCAGCAGGGGCCTTGCGGATACGCAGTATTTT. Encoded protein: CASRGLADTQYF.

The CDR3 bases are TGTGCCAGCACCGGGACAGGGGGGAGCTCCTACAATGAGCAGTTCTTC. Its protein product is CASTGTGGSSYNEQFF. The chain joins TRBV2 to TRBJ2-1; 11 positions match TRBD1. CDR1 and CDR2 from the germline V gene are SNHLY and FYNNEI. Losses at the gene ends were 7 bases for V and 0 bases for J; bases not matched to a gene: 5. The CDR3 extends over 16 amino acids. The full variable domain, its missing parts supplied by reference TRBV2 and TRBJ2-1, is EPEVTQTPSHQVTQMGQEVILRCVPISNHLYFYWYRQILGQKVEFLVSFYNNEISEKSEIFDDQFSVERPDGSNFTLKIRSTKLEDSAMYFCASTGTGGSSYNEQFFGPGTRLTVL.

V usage is TRBV18 and J usage is TRBJ2-4; possibly TRBD1 for D (5 bases). The germline V and J ends were trimmed by 0 bases and 3 bases, with 15 bases remaining between them. The CDR3 is made up of 17 amino acids. Germline CDR1 and CDR2: KGHSH and LQKENI. The CDR3 reads CASSPPSQGFNKNIQYF. CDR3 in DNA: TGTGCCAGCTCACCACCGTCCCAGGGTTTTAACAAAAACATTCAGTACTTC.

This clone was seen just once. The chain employs TRBV4-3 and TRBJ2-2; D not resolved. CDR1 LGHNA and CDR2 YSLEER come from the germline V gene. Trimming shortened V by 1 base and J by 2 bases, and 5 bases separated the two germline ends. CDR3 length: 14 amino acids. The CDR3 reads CASSQVLNTGELFF. The DNA for the CDR3 is TGCGCCAGCAGCCAAGTTCTCAACACCGGGGAGCTGTTTTTT.

V and J are TRBV10-2 and TRBJ2-3; D is possibly TRBD2 (6 bases). V was pared by 2 bases and J by 0 bases, with 9 bases between. CDR1 is WSHSY and CDR2 is SAAADI in the germline V gene. The CDR3 consists of 15 residues. The CDR3 DNA follows: TGCGCCAGCAGTGAGCCTGGACTAAGCACAGATACGCAGTATTTT. As protein: CASSEPGLSTDTQYF.

J is TRBJ2-7 and V is TRBV29-1; D might be TRBD2 (6 bases). Between the trimmed V and J ends, which lost 3 bases and 3 bases, there was a span of 15 bases. The CDR3 has 14 amino acids. Germline CDR1 and CDR2: SQVTM and ANQGSEA. In DNA form, the CDR3 reads TGCAGCGTTGAGGAGGGTAGTATCAGCTACGAGCAGTACTTC. Protein: CSVEEGSISYEQYF.

Of note for this clone: The sample has other DNA sequences that encode this CDR3 too. The J gene is TRBJ2-1, the V gene TRBV7-2; TRBD2 matches 9 bases. Germline lookup yields CDR1 SGHTA and CDR2 FQGNSA. This CDR3 comprises 15 residues. V was clipped by 3 bases and J by 4 bases; unmatched bases: 4. The CDR3 region has the DNA TGTGCCAGCAGCTTGACTAGCGGAGCATACAATGAGCAGTTCTTC. Its protein is CASSLTSGAYNEQFF.

A single count supports this clone. V gene TRBV5-1 combines with J gene TRBJ2-3, with 7 bases that match TRBD1. The CDR3 has 16 residues. Germline V gives CDR1 SGHRS, CDR2 YFSETQ. Unmatched junction bases numbered 10, after V lost 4 bases and J lost 2 bases. DNA for the CDR3: TGCGCCAGCAGCCCGAGGGACAGATCCGACACAGATACGCAGTATTTT. It codes for CASSPRDRSDTDTQYF.

This chain links TRBV24-1 with TRBJ2-5; D is uncertain. V was shortened by 2 bases and J by 6 bases, with 3 bases between the two germline ends. This CDR3 is built from 11 residues. Per the germline V gene, CDR1 is KGHDR and CDR2 is SFDVKD. The CDR3, as DNA: TGTGCCACCAGTGATTCAAAGACCCAGTACTTC. Encoded protein: CATSDSKTQYF.

The CDR3 bases are TGTGCCAGCAGCCGCACGACAGGGGGCGAATTCTATAATTCACCCCTCCACTTT. It is translated as CASSRTTGGEFYNSPLHF. The chain carries TRBV28 and TRBJ1-6; 10 bases line up with TRBD1. Trimming at V came to 6 bases and at J to 3 bases, leaving 11 bases not matched to a gene. The CDR3 totals 18 residues. Germline lookup yields CDR1 MDHEN and CDR2 SYDVKM.

This clone was observed a few times. The V gene is TRBV5-1, the J gene TRBJ2-5; 13 nucleotides align to TRBD2. Germline trimming cut 8 bases from V and 4 bases from J; bases unmatched to any gene: 8. The V gene's germline CDR1 is SGHRS and CDR2 YFSETQ. The CDR3 length is 15 residues. The CDR3 nucleotides read TGCGCCAGTCTCCCCGGACTAGCGGGAGCAGAGACCCAGTACTTC. This translates into CASLPGLAGAETQYF.

This clone has just one count. The chain combines TRBV10-3 with TRBJ1-3; tentatively, D is TRBD1 (5 bases). Germline loops: CDR1 ENHRY, CDR2 SYGVKD. The CDR3 totals 16 residues. V was trimmed by 2 bases and J by 2 bases, leaving 13 bases between them. As DNA, the CDR3 is TGTGCCATCAGTGAGGAGGCAGGGCGTCCTGGAAACACCATATATTTT. Translating gives CAISEEAGRPGNTIYF.

This sequence joins TRBV11-3 and TRBJ2-2; D not resolved. The CDR3 covers 13 residues. Germline lookup yields CDR1 SGHNT and CDR2 YENEEA. The ends were cut back, 2 bases at V and 7 bases at J, with 8 bases in the middle. CDR3 region: CASSLSRGGELFF. The CDR3 DNA is TGTGCCAGCAGCTTAAGTCGAGGCGGGGAGCTGTTTTTT.

CDR3 nucleotide sequence: TGTGCCAGTTCGACAGTAGCCAAAAACATTCAGTACTTC. Protein sequence: CASSTVAKNIQYF. The chain couples TRBV6-5 to TRBJ2-4, with D tentatively TRBD1 (5 bases). This CDR3 is built from 13 residues. V was trimmed by 9 bases and J by 0 bases, leaving 9 bases between them. CDR1 and CDR2 from the germline V gene are MNHEY and SVGAGI.

The chain links TRBV18 to TRBJ2-1; D perhaps matches TRBD2 (7 bases). Germline-derived CDR1 and CDR2 are KGHSH and LQKENI. The V gene lost 0 bases and the J gene lost 7 bases, with 16 bases spanning the gap. CDR3 length: 16 amino acids. CDR3: CASSPPTGGRGNEQFF. The CDR3 nucleotides are TGTGCCAGCTCACCACCGACCGGGGGGCGCGGGAATGAGCAGTTCTTC.

The genes are TRBV23-1 and TRBJ1-2; 8 positions agree with TRBD1. TRBV23-1 has ORF status, its function being uncertain. J was trimmed by 0 bases and V by 2 bases; bases with no gene match: 11. The CDR3 length is 18 residues. This chain's CDR3 is CASSQQGANFTANYGYTF. The CDR3 DNA is TGCGCCAGCAGTCAACAGGGGGCGAATTTCACAGCTAACTATGGCTACACCTTC.

The chain carries TRBV4-2 and TRBJ1-2; a weak D match, TRBD1 (6 bases). CDR1 is LGHNA and CDR2 is YNFKEQ in the germline V gene. V was cut by 0 bases and J by 6 bases, with 14 bases left in between. This CDR3 has 15 amino acids. The CDR3: CASSQDPTGRDGYTF. The CDR3 DNA is TGTGCCAGCAGCCAAGATCCTACAGGGAGGGATGGCTACACCTTC.

The gene calls are TRBV28 and TRBJ2-7; a possible D gene is TRBD1 (5 bases). Germline CDR1 reads MDHEN; CDR2 reads SYDVKM. Trimming took 4 bases from V and 2 from J, leaving 6 bases between them. The length of the CDR3 is 12 residues. The CDR3 here is CASSYRTYEQYF. As DNA, the CDR3 is TGTGCCAGCAGTTACAGGACCTACGAGCAGTACTTC. The whole variable domain, filled in from reference TRBV28 and TRBJ2-7, reads DVKVTQSSRYLVKRTGEKVFLECVQDMDHENMFWYRQDPGLGLRLIYFSYDVKMKEKGDIPEGYSVSREKKERFSLILESASTNQTSMYLCASSYRTYEQYFGPGTRLTVT.

This clone has only one observation. The rearrangement uses TRBV25-1 and TRBJ2-7; 9 bases line up with TRBD1. CDR1 is MGHDK and CDR2 is SYGVNS in the germline V gene. The junction had 4 bases not matched to a gene; V was cut back by 3 bases and J by 4 bases. The CDR3 covers 14 residues. The CDR3 DNA sequence: TGTGCCAGCAGTGACCTCGGACAGGGGTACGAGCAGTACTTC. This sequence encodes CASSDLGQGYEQYF.

The J gene is TRBJ2-6, the V gene TRBV28, with D maybe TRBD2 (6 bases). This CDR3 contains 15 residues. V dropped 6 bases and J dropped 2 bases, with 11 bases sitting between them. Germline loops: CDR1 MDHEN, CDR2 SYDVKM. The CDR3 region is CASSLEGAGANVLTF. The CDR3 nucleotides read TGTGCCAGCAGCCTGGAGGGTGCTGGGGCCAACGTCCTGACTTTC.

The gene calls are TRBV6-5 and TRBJ1-1; no definite D call. Trimming pared 7 bases from V and 3 bases from J, leaving 18 bases between. Germline-derived CDR1 and CDR2 are MNHEY and SVGAGI. The CDR3 totals 15 residues. The CDR3 loop is CASTLGRMRDTEAFF. The CDR3 coding sequence is TGTGCCAGCACGTTAGGAAGGATGCGGGACACTGAAGCTTTCTTT.